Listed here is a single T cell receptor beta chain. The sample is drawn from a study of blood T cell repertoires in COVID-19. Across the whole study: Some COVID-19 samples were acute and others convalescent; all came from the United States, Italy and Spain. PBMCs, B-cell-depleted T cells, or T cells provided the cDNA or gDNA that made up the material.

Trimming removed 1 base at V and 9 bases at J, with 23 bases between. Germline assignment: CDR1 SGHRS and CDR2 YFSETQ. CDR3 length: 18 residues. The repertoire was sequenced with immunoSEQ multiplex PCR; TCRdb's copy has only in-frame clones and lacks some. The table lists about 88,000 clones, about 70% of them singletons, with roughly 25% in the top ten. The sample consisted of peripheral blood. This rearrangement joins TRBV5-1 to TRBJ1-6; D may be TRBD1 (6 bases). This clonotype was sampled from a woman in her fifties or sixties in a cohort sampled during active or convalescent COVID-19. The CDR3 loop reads CASSLTAISGDSSSPLHF. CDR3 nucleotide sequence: TGCGCCAGCAGCTTGACAGCGATCTCAGGGGATAGTAGTTCACCCCTCCACTTT.